Shown below are 13 T cell receptor beta chains from a single sample sequenced in a study of beta chain features in type 1 diabetes. Study conclusions and caveats: Among patients with Type 1 diabetes, TCRB CDR3s were moderately but significantly shorter in every one of the four CD4+ subsets.

Expressed TCRB transcripts were sequenced because the isolated RNA had all been reverse transcribed beforehand. The method was immunoSEQ multiplex PCR; TCRdb's version includes in-frame clones alone and lacks a portion of them. The sample includes around 690,000 clones, 12% of them seen just once. The antigens of these receptors remain unknown. Material for sequencing was naive CD4+ T cells from blood. These receptors all come from a young man with type 1 diabetes.

The chain combines TRBV29-1 with TRBJ2-1; D gene ambiguous. V gave up 1 base and J gave up 15 bases, with 7 bases separating them. The CDR3 spans 9 residues. Germline V CDR1 and CDR2: SQVTM, ANQGSEA. CDR3 nucleotide sequence: TGCAGCGTTGAAGGTGTTGGGTTCTTC. It encodes CSVEGVGFF.

This clone was observed once. V and J are TRBV27 and TRBJ1-2; 9 bases are a match to TRBD1. V lost 6 bases and J lost 4; bases outside the gene matches: 6. CDR1 is MNHEY and CDR2 is SMNVEV in the germline V gene (reference sequence). CDR3 length: 14 residues. The CDR3: CASSLHRGPYGYTF. The CDR3, as DNA: TGTGCCAGCAGCCTTCACAGGGGGCCCTATGGCTACACCTTC.

There are a few counts of this clone. CDR3: CASSQATSGGRKSRTGELFF. For the CDR3, the DNA is TGTGCCAGCAGCCAAGCGACTAGCGGGGGGCGAAAGAGTCGGACCGGGGAGCTGTTTTTT. The V and J genes are TRBV4-2 and TRBJ2-2; 13 positions agree with TRBD2. CDR1 is LGHNA, CDR2 YNFKEQ, per germline. CDR3 length: 20 residues. The junction had 13 bases not matched to a gene; V was cut back by 1 base and J by 5 bases.

In the case of this clone: In the same sample, other DNA sequences code for this CDR3. This sequence joins TRBV6-6 and TRBJ2-7; D unresolved. Germline CDR1 is MNHNY and CDR2 is SVGAGI (reference sequence). The CDR3 loop spans 11 amino acids. With 5 bases removed from V and 0 bases from J, the gap between germline ends came to 2 bases. The CDR3 reads CASSPSYEQYF. As DNA, the CDR3 is TGTGCCAGCAGTCCCTCCTACGAGCAGTACTTC.

The chain uses TRBV7-9 and TRBJ1-3; 7 bases fit TRBD1. The CDR3 is made up of 13 amino acids. Germline trimming cut 4 bases from V and 7 bases from J; bases unmatched to any gene: 4. Germline V CDR1 and CDR2: SEHNR, FQNEAQ (reference sequence). The CDR3 loop reads CASSSGQPNTIYF. CDR3 in DNA: TGTGCCAGCAGCTCGGGACAGCCTAACACCATATATTTT.

This chain links TRBV5-1 with TRBJ2-5; TRBD1 aligns across 9 bases. The CDR3 is 16 amino acids. Looked up from germline, CDR1 is SGHRS and CDR2 is YFSETQ. The V segment lost 0 bases and the J segment 5 bases; nucleotides outside the gene matches: 8. CDR3 amino acids: CASSLGQGDLRETQYF. Written as DNA, the CDR3 is TGCGCCAGCAGCTTGGGACAGGGGGATTTACGGGAGACCCAGTACTTC.

V gene TRBV5-1 combines with J gene TRBJ2-1; D is uncertain. The V and J ends lost 0 bases and 6 bases respectively, with 7 bases between them. Germline CDR1 SGHRS, CDR2 YFSETQ. This CDR3 is 13 amino acids long. The CDR3 loop reads CASSLDSFNEQFF. In DNA form, the CDR3 reads TGCGCCAGCAGCTTGGACAGCTTCAATGAGCAGTTCTTC.

The sample holds a few counts of this clone. V and J are TRBV30 and TRBJ1-5; 10 nucleotides align to TRBD1. J was trimmed by 11 bases and V by 5 bases; bases with no gene match: 12. The CDR3 has 14 residues. Germline V gene data show CDR1 as GTSNPN and CDR2 as SVGIG (reference sequence). The CDR3 sequence is CAWDRDRGTGAQHF. The CDR3 DNA reads TGTGCCTGGGATCGGGACAGGGGCACGGGAGCCCAGCATTTT. The entire variable domain, with the rest obtained from reference TRBV30 and TRBJ1-5, is as follows: SQTIHQWPATLVQPVGSPLSLECTVEGTSNPNLYWYRQAAGRGLQLLFYSVGIGQISSEVPQNLSASRPQDRQFILSSKKLLLSDSGFYLCAWDRDRGTGAQHFGDGTRLSIL.

This clone was counted a few times. V and J are TRBV7-2 and TRBJ1-2; D ambiguous. The length of the CDR3 is 15 residues. Germline V CDR1 and CDR2: SGHTA, FQGNSA. Trimming took off 6 bases at V and 3 bases at J, with 17 bases between the two ends. The DNA for the CDR3 is TGTGCCAGCAGTATCTTCACAGCGCCGTACTATGGCTACACCTTC. Translating gives CASSIFTAPYYGYTF. The variable domain in full, with the rest retrieved from reference TRBV7-2 and TRBJ1-2, is GAGVSQSPSNKVTEKGKDVELRCDPISGHTALYWYRQSLGQGLEFLIYFQGNSAPDKSGLPSDRFSAERTGGSVSTLTIQRTQQEDSAVYLCASSIFTAPYYGYTFGSGTRLTVV.

J is TRBJ1-6 and V is TRBV7-2; a possible D gene is TRBD1 (6 bases). Trimming cost V 3 bases and J 5 bases, with 11 bases left between them. Per germline, CDR1 SGHTA and CDR2 FQGNSA. The CDR3 contains 15 residues. The CDR3 DNA is TGTGCCAGCAGCTTCACAGGGATAGATAATTCACCCCTCCACTTT. It specifies CASSFTGIDNSPLHF.

This clone turned up a few times. The chain links TRBV9 to TRBJ1-1; possible D gene TRBD1, 5 bases. Trimming removed 4 bases at V and 0 bases at J, with 13 bases between. This CDR3 spans 15 amino acids. In germline, CDR1 is SGDLS, CDR2 YYNGEE. DNA of the CDR3: TGTGCCAGCAGCCCCCTATCGGGACTGAACACTGAAGCTTTCTTT. Amino acids: CASSPLSGLNTEAFF.

Regarding this clone: This sample includes further DNA sequences coding for the same CDR3. The chain couples TRBV7-2 to TRBJ1-1; 7 nucleotides agree with TRBD1. Germline V CDR1 and CDR2: SGHTA, FQGNSA. This CDR3 region has 15 residues. Losses at the gene ends were 0 bases for V and 0 bases for J; bases not matched to a gene: 1. DNA of the CDR3: TGTGCCAGCAGCTTAGCGGGGACAGTGAACACTGAAGCTTTCTTT. Amino acids: CASSLAGTVNTEAFF.

The rearrangement uses TRBV7-8 and TRBJ2-5; 9 bases map to TRBD1. Germline V gene data show CDR1 as SGHVS and CDR2 as FQNEAQ. The CDR3 spans 16 residues. The ends lost 5 bases at V and 4 bases at J; junction bases unmatched: 11. CDR3 coding DNA: TGTGCCAGCAGCCTAGACTCGGGACAGGGCACAGAGACCCAGTACTTC. Protein sequence: CASSLDSGQGTETQYF.